This T cell receptor beta chain was recovered during a study of T cell responses to AZD1222 COVID-19 vaccine. Using immunoSEQ multiplex PCR, the repertoire was profiled, and TCRdb retains in-frame clones only, with some absent. Among 56,000 or so clones listed, 70% to 90% were seen once. Germline V CDR1 and CDR2: SGHTA, FQGNSA. CDR3 size: 15 residues. Trimming removed 5 bases from V and 6 bases from J, with 20 bases in between. This chain uses TRBV7-2 with TRBJ2-7, with D uncertain. The receptor's source is an adult in good health. The specimen was peripheral blood, collected on day 0 of AZD1222 vaccination. This CDR3 is CASSLSPSYSGEQYF. The CDR3 nucleotides read TGTGCCAGCAGCCTATCGCCCTCCTATTCGGGCGAGCAGTACTTC. Supplemented by reference TRBV7-2 and TRBJ2-7, the full variable domain reads GAGVSQSPSNKVTEKGKDVELRCDPISGHTALYWYRQSLGQGLEFLIYFQGNSAPDKSGLPSDRFSAERTGGSVSTLTIQRTQQEDSAVYLCASSLSPSYSGEQYFGPGTRLTVT.